A single sample is the source of the 17 T cell receptor beta chains below, sequenced in a study of T cell responses to AZD1222 COVID-19 vaccine. Data came from immunoSEQ multiplex PCR; TCRdb stores just in-frame clones and leaves some out. The repertoire holds roughly 70,000 clones, with 83% as singletons. The source was peripheral blood, collected 28 days after the second AZD1222 dose. The receptors derive from an adult who received the AZD1222 COVID-19 vaccine.

The chain uses TRBV4-2 and TRBJ2-7; 11 nucleotides align to TRBD2. This CDR3 has 14 amino acids. J gave up 5 bases and V 8 bases, and 8 bases lay outside the gene matches. CDR1 and CDR2 from the germline V gene are LGHNA and YNFKEQ. CDR3 coding DNA: TGTGCCAGCCCCGTAGCGGGGGGGGGAAACGAGCAGTACTTC. Translated, it gives CASPVAGGGNEQYF.

CDR3 nucleotides: TGTGCCAGCAGTGATCTGGGGTTCAATCAGCCCCAGCATTTT. Encoded protein: CASSDLGFNQPQHF. The chain links TRBV25-1 to TRBJ1-5; D is ambiguous. Germline V gene sequence: CDR1 MGHDK, CDR2 SYGVNS. V lost 3 bases and J lost 3, with 9 bases in between. The CDR3 contains 14 residues.

This clone was observed once. V gene TRBV7-2 combines with J gene TRBJ2-3; 8 bases agree with TRBD2. This CDR3 has 15 amino acids. Trimming took 2 bases from V and 5 from J; bases not matched to a gene: 6. The germline V gene has CDR1 SGHTA and CDR2 FQGNSA. The CDR3 here is CASSLPGGAKDTQYF. For the CDR3, the DNA is TGTGCCAGCAGCTTACCCGGGGGGGCTAAAGATACGCAGTATTTT.

The rearrangement joins TRBV27 to TRBJ2-7, with a weak D call TRBD2 (5 bases). This CDR3 spans 13 amino acids. Germline CDR1 and CDR2: MNHEY and SMNVEV (reference sequence). V was pared by 6 bases and J by 2 bases, with 11 bases between. The CDR3 reads CASSTDGTYEQYF. The CDR3 DNA sequence: TGTGCCAGCAGCACAGACGGGACCTACGAGCAGTACTTC.

The chain combines TRBV6-1 with TRBJ2-5; D possibly matches TRBD1 or TRBD2 (7 bases each). Germline V gene sequence: CDR1 MNHNS, CDR2 SASEGT. The CDR3 is 15 residues long. Trimming stripped 3 bases from V and 5 bases from J, with 16 bases between. The CDR3 protein is CASSDRGGGGETQYF. The DNA for the CDR3 is TGTGCCAGCAGTGACCGGGGAGGGGGCGGTGAGACCCAGTACTTC.

The CDR3 sequence is CASSQPRGVYVNTIYF. CDR3 bases: TGTGCCAGCAGCCAACCCAGGGGGGTATATGTTAACACCATATATTTT. The chain is built from TRBV3-1 (or the pseudogene TRBV3-2) and TRBJ1-3; 7 positions agree with TRBD1. The CDR3 runs to 16 residues. Germline V CDR1 and CDR2: LGHDT, YNNKEL (reference sequence). V lost 2 bases to trimming and J lost 7 bases; unmatched junction nucleotides: 11.

The V gene is TRBV5-5, the J gene TRBJ2-1; unclear D gene. This CDR3 comprises 16 residues. V was trimmed by 1 base and J by 8 bases, leaving 19 bases between them. Germline assignment: CDR1 SGHKS and CDR2 YYEKEE (reference sequence). CDR3 bases: TGTGCCAGCAGCTTGAACCCTGCCCCCCTGGGCGATGAGCAGTTCTTC. Translation gives CASSLNPAPLGDEQFF.

Details on this clone: One junction end disagrees with the germline gene, perhaps due to a read error. This chain connects TRBV5-6 to TRBJ1-6, with 11 nucleotides matching TRBD1. Germline CDR1 SGHDT, CDR2 YYEEEE. The CDR3 has 14 amino acids. CDR3 sequence reads: CASILGQGDSPLHF. CDR3 DNA: TGTGCCAGCATCTTGGGACAGGGGGATTCACCCCTCCACTTT.

This clone was seen only a few times. The chain employs TRBV5-4 and TRBJ2-1; TRBD2 agrees at 14 bases. The V segment lost 3 bases and the J segment 5 bases; nucleotides outside the gene matches: 4. Germline lookup yields CDR1 SGHNT and CDR2 YYREEE (reference sequence). This CDR3 comprises 16 residues. The CDR3 loop reads CASSWGLAGAHNEQFF. Written as DNA, the CDR3 is TGTGCCAGCAGCTGGGGACTAGCGGGGGCCCACAATGAGCAGTTCTTC.

This chain uses TRBV30 with TRBJ1-6, with D perhaps TRBD1 (5 bases). This CDR3 comprises 16 residues. From germline, CDR1 is GTSNPN and CDR2 SVGIG (reference sequence). The V end was cut by 5 bases, the J end by 5 bases, with 19 bases between. CDR3 loop: CAWATGVVDHNSPLHF. The DNA for the CDR3 is TGTGCCTGGGCAACAGGAGTAGTCGACCATAATTCACCCCTCCACTTT.

The genes are TRBV3-1 (or the pseudogene TRBV3-2) and TRBJ2-7; tentatively, D is TRBD1 (6 bases). The V end was cut by 0 bases, the J end by 2 bases, with 11 bases between. Germline V CDR1 and CDR2: LGHDT, YNNKEL (reference sequence). The CDR3 totals 15 residues. CDR3 region: CASSQEHRATYEQYF. Here the CDR3 DNA reads TGTGCCAGCAGCCAAGAACACAGGGCAACCTACGAGCAGTACTTC.

The chain combines TRBV5-6 with TRBJ2-3; D gene unclear. Trimming shortened V by 5 bases and J by 9 bases, and 13 bases separated the two germline ends. Germline V gene lookup returns CDR1 SGHDT and CDR2 YYEEEE. The CDR3 covers 12 residues. The CDR3 region is CASSLSLSTQYF. In DNA, the CDR3 is TGTGCCAGCAGTCTGTCCCTATCCACGCAGTATTTT. Supplemented by reference TRBV5-6 and TRBJ2-3, the full variable domain reads DAGVTQSPTHLIKTRGQQVTLRCSPKSGHDTVSWYQQALGQGPQFIFQYYEEEERQRGNFPDRFSGHQFPNYSSELNVNALLLGDSALYLCASSLSLSTQYFGPGTRLTVL.

The chain is built from TRBV27 and TRBJ1-5; 7 bases map to TRBD1. V shed 5 bases, J shed 1 base, and the junction held 2 bases outside the gene matches. This CDR3 spans 14 amino acids. Looked up from germline, CDR1 is MNHEY and CDR2 is SMNVEV (reference sequence). This CDR3 reads CASSETGSNQPQHF. CDR3 sequence (DNA): TGTGCCAGCAGTGAGACAGGGAGCAATCAGCCCCAGCATTTT.

The rearrangement uses TRBV6-5 and TRBJ1-2; the match to TRBD1 covers 9 bases. The V gene's germline CDR1 is MNHEY and CDR2 SVGAGI. The CDR3 is made up of 15 amino acids. V trimming: 0 bases; J trimming: 6 bases; junction bases outside the gene matches: 5. This CDR3 is CASSYSYRGPDGYTF. For the CDR3, the DNA is TGTGCCAGCAGTTACTCGTACAGGGGGCCGGATGGCTACACCTTC.

This clone showed up just once. This chain links TRBV18 with TRBJ2-1, with no clear D. Germline assignment: CDR1 KGHSH and CDR2 LQKENI. The length of the CDR3 is 15 residues. The germline V and J ends were trimmed by 6 bases and 0 bases, with 12 bases remaining between them. CDR3 residues: CASSQSESSYNEQFF. The CDR3 DNA follows: TGTGCCAGCTCCCAAAGCGAAAGCTCCTACAATGAGCAGTTCTTC.

This chain joins TRBV19 and TRBJ1-5; the D is unclear. The CDR3 is 12 amino acids. Germline V lookup: CDR1 LNHDA, CDR2 SQIVND (reference sequence). V shed 7 bases and J shed 5 bases, with 9 bases lying between them. The CDR3 sequence: CASKSLDQPQHF. DNA of the CDR3: TGTGCCAGTAAAAGTCTGGATCAGCCCCAGCATTTT.

This rearrangement joins TRBV21-1 to TRBJ1-5. TRBV21-1 is classified as a pseudogene. This CDR3 has 15 amino acids. CDR3 DNA: TGTGCCAGCAACCCGGGGGGGGTAAACAATCAGCCCCAGCATTTT. It encodes CASNPGGVNNQPQHF.